This TCR beta chain was sequenced in a study of T cell responses to AZD1222 COVID-19 vaccine. This table comes from immunoSEQ multiplex PCR, and its TCRdb copy is limited to in-frame clones, with some not included. This sample has around 70,000 clones, with roughly 87% found just once. Study-wide points: Baseline seropositives among AZD1222 recipients totaled only five to seven. Nearly half of spike-specific TCRs reportedly target variant regions that are unmutated in the B.1.351 and B.1.1.7 variants.

In regard to this clone: The antigen is unknown.

Sequences were derived from peripheral blood, sampled 28 days after the second AZD1222 dose. This TCR was sampled from an adult who received the AZD1222 COVID-19 vaccine.

Written as DNA, the CDR3 is TGCGCCAGCAGCCAAGAACGGATAGAGACCCAGTACTTC. Translation: CASSQERIETQYF. The chain has TRBV4-1 and TRBJ2-5; D is ambiguous. The CDR3 sequence is 13 residues long. V lost 0 bases to trimming and J lost 4 bases, with 6 bases between them. Germline lookup yields CDR1 MGHRA and CDR2 YSYEKL.